One and the same sample provided the 27 T cell receptor beta chains below, sequenced in a study of shared clonotypes between healthy human individuals. CD45RO-negative, CCR7-positively selected cells formed the naive CD8 fraction, excluding terminally differentiated effector memory CD45RA+ cells. Profiled with immunoSEQ multiplex PCR; TCRdb holds only in-frame clones, not every one. The data show about 870,000 clones, more than 85% seen once. The sequencing input was naive CD8+ T cells sorted from blood. The receptor set was obtained from a man in his thirties or forties in good health.

The V and J genes are TRBV7-6 and TRBJ2-7; the D gene could be TRBD1 or TRBD2 (5 bases each). Trimming pared 5 bases from V and 1 base from J, leaving 15 bases between. The CDR3 consists of 15 residues. Germline CDR1 and CDR2: SGHVS and FNYEAQ. The CDR3 here is CASSRGLGVSYEQYF. The CDR3 DNA sequence: TGTGCCAGCAGCCGAGGCCTGGGGGTTTCCTACGAGCAGTACTTC.

For this clone: Other DNA sequences of this sample code for an identical CDR3. The chain links TRBV9 to TRBJ2-1; the D gene is possibly TRBD1 (6 bases). V lost 7 bases and J 10 bases, leaving 6 bases between the germline ends. The CDR3 covers 9 residues. Germline loops: CDR1 SGDLS, CDR2 YYNGEE. Here the CDR3 DNA reads TGTGCCAGCGGGGGCGAGCAGTTCTTC. As protein: CASGGEQFF.

The chain has TRBV11-2 and TRBJ2-3; unclear D gene. This CDR3 region has 12 residues. Germline V gene lookup returns CDR1 SGHAT and CDR2 FQNNGV. V lost 6 bases and J 4 bases, leaving 8 bases between the germline ends. This chain's CDR3 is CASSLMSDTQYF. CDR3 nucleotide sequence: TGTGCCAGCAGTTTAATGTCAGATACGCAGTATTTT.

The V call is TRBV28, the J call TRBJ2-1; tentatively, D is TRBD1 (6 bases). There are 11 residues in the CDR3. CDR1 is MDHEN, CDR2 SYDVKM, per germline. The V gene lost 10 bases and the J gene lost 6 bases, with 10 bases spanning the gap. The CDR3 DNA follows: TGTGCCACCACAGGGCCCAATGAGCAGTTCTTC. Translation: CATTGPNEQFF.

The gene calls are TRBV7-9 and TRBJ2-2; 12 bases fit TRBD2. CDR1 SEHNR and CDR2 FQNEAQ come from the germline V gene (reference sequence). This CDR3 region has 18 residues. Trimming took 5 bases from V and 7 from J; bases not matched to a gene: 14. This CDR3 is CASSPTSGSTTRDGELFF. CDR3 nucleotide sequence: TGTGCCAGCAGCCCGACTAGCGGGAGCACTACTCGGGACGGGGAGCTGTTTTTT.

In this sample, this clone turned up once. The chain couples TRBV2 to TRBJ1-3; D might be TRBD1 (5 bases). The CDR3 is 16 amino acids. V gave up 3 bases and J gave up 2 bases, with 14 bases separating them. Germline CDR1 SNHLY, CDR2 FYNNEI. DNA for the CDR3: TGTGCCAGCAGTGATGCGGCAGGGTTAACTGGAAACACCATATATTTT. This encodes CASSDAAGLTGNTIYF.

The CDR3, as DNA: TGTGCCAGCAGCGTAGCGGCAGGGGGCCTCGACGTCCTGACTTTC. Its protein product is CASSVAAGGLDVLTF. The rearrangement joins TRBV9 to TRBJ2-6; TRBD1 matches 8 bases. CDR3 length: 15 amino acids. Germline-derived CDR1 and CDR2 are SGDLS and YYNGEE. J lost 11 bases, V lost 0 bases, and 7 bases had no gene match.

This chain joins TRBV6-4 and TRBJ2-2; maybe TRBD1 (5 bases). Trimming shortened V by 5 bases and J by 3 bases, and 16 bases separated the two germline ends. The V gene's germline CDR1 is MRHNA and CDR2 SNTAGT. This CDR3 region has 16 residues. The chain's CDR3 is CASSSVGATHTGELFF. CDR3 in DNA: TGTGCCAGCAGTTCGGTAGGGGCGACCCACACCGGGGAGCTGTTTTTT.

Details on this clone: At the DNA level, this CDR3 is encoded by other sequences in the same sample as well. CDR3 in amino acids: CASSLGDSFYEQYF. Written as DNA, the CDR3 is TGTGCCAGCAGCTTAGGGGACAGTTTCTACGAGCAGTACTTC. The V gene is TRBV7-2, the J gene TRBJ2-7, with 7 nucleotides matching TRBD1. The CDR3 is 14 amino acids. Germline V gene data show CDR1 as SGHTA and CDR2 as FQGNSA. With V trimmed by 1 base and J by 3 bases, 3 bases remained unmatched.

The V gene is TRBV30, the J gene TRBJ2-7; D could derive from TRBD1 or TRBD2 (6 bases each). This CDR3 is 13 amino acids long. V was pared by 3 bases and J by 0 bases, with 9 bases between. In germline, CDR1 is GTSNPN, CDR2 SVGIG (reference sequence). The CDR3 region has the DNA TGTGCCTGGAGGGGGGGCAGCTCCTACGAGCAGTACTTC. It encodes CAWRGGSSYEQYF.

This clone was recorded only once. The genes are TRBV28 and TRBJ2-2, with 7 bases lining up with TRBD2. Germline trimming cut 3 bases from V and 0 bases from J; bases unmatched to any gene: 7. This CDR3 is 17 amino acids long. Germline CDR1 and CDR2: MDHEN and SYDVKM. The CDR3 coding sequence is TGTGCCAGCAGTTTTTTCCTAGCGGAGTCGAACACCGGGGAGCTGTTTTTT. The encoded protein is CASSFFLAESNTGELFF.

Notes on this clone: Other DNA sequences in the sample encode the same CDR3. The rearrangement joins TRBV27 to TRBJ2-7; 7 nucleotides align to TRBD2. J gave up 3 bases and V 4 bases, and 3 bases lay outside the gene matches. The length of the CDR3 is 13 residues. Germline V gene data show CDR1 as MNHEY and CDR2 as SMNVEV (reference sequence). CDR3 nucleotides: TGTGCCAGCAGTTCGGGCGGGAGCTACGAGCAGTACTTC. Its translation is CASSSGGSYEQYF.

The J gene is TRBJ2-1, the V gene TRBV28, with D possibly TRBD1 on 6 matching bases. V was clipped by 2 bases and J by 4 bases, with 12 bases between them. Germline V gives CDR1 MDHEN, CDR2 SYDVKM. This CDR3 has 15 amino acids. Here the CDR3 DNA reads TGTGCCAGCAGTTTACAGGGGTTAGGTTACAATGAGCAGTTCTTC. This codes for CASSLQGLGYNEQFF.

The chain is built from TRBV27 and TRBJ2-7; a weak D match, TRBD2 (6 bases). The germline gives CDR1 MNHEY, CDR2 SMNVEV (reference sequence). The CDR3 covers 13 residues. Trimming took 3 bases from V and 3 from J, leaving 9 bases between them. The CDR3 sequence is CASSLDYRYEQYF. CDR3 nucleotides: TGTGCCAGCAGTTTGGACTACCGCTACGAGCAGTACTTC.

V gene TRBV6-6 combines with J gene TRBJ2-2; either TRBD1 or TRBD2 may fit D (5 bases each). V was clipped by 6 bases and J by 1 base, with 12 bases between them. Germline V gene data show CDR1 as MNHNY and CDR2 as SVGAGI (reference sequence). The CDR3 runs to 15 residues. The CDR3 DNA reads as TGTGCCAGCAGGACCGGGACGGGGAACACCGGGGAGCTGTTTTTT. Amino acids: CASRTGTGNTGELFF.

For this clone: One end of the junction does not line up with germline, which may come from a read error. The chain has TRBV5-1 and TRBJ2-7; either TRBD1 or TRBD2 may supply D (6 bases each). This CDR3 is built from 17 residues. Germline CDR1 and CDR2: SGHRS and YFSETQ. The CDR3 is CASSLGGSLVGGLTTTF. Written as DNA, the CDR3 is TGCGCCAGCAGCTTGGGGGGCAGTCTCGTGGGGGGCCTGACCACCACCTTC.

V gene TRBV7-6 combines with J gene TRBJ2-2; a possible D gene is TRBD2 (7 bases). V was trimmed by 5 bases and J by 9 bases, leaving 19 bases between them. Germline loops: CDR1 SGHVS, CDR2 FNYEAQ. CDR3 length: 15 residues. CDR3 sequence: CASSERGARARELFF. The CDR3 DNA reads as TGTGCCAGCAGCGAACGGGGGGCCAGGGCTCGGGAGCTGTTTTTT.

V is TRBV4-1 and J is TRBJ1-5; unclear D gene. From germline, CDR1 is MGHRA and CDR2 YSYEKL. Trimming took 2 bases from V and 4 from J, leaving 9 bases between them. CDR3 length: 14 amino acids. This CDR3 reads CASSQWDANQPQHF. CDR3 bases: TGCGCCAGCAGCCAATGGGATGCGAATCAGCCCCAGCATTTT.

The rearrangement links TRBV10-2 to TRBJ2-4; D is uncertain. Trimming removed 3 bases from V and 5 bases from J, with 23 bases in between. The length of the CDR3 is 18 residues. The germline V gene has CDR1 WSHSY and CDR2 SAAADI. The CDR3, as DNA: TGCGCCAGCAGTGATTCCCTGTCGGGCGGTCGGAGACAAAACATTCAGTACTTC. Translating gives CASSDSLSGGRRQNIQYF.

This chain uses TRBV21-1 with TRBJ1-2; the D call TRBD1 from the table was never checked on the DNA. TRBV21-1 is shown as a pseudogene. The CDR3 spans 15 residues. CDR3 amino acids: CASSPSGRPNYGYTF. The CDR3 DNA is TGTGCCAGCAGTCCTTCAGGTAGACCTAACTATGGCTACACCTTC.

The CDR3 loop reads CASSFLGTSGNTIYF. CDR3 bases: TGTGCCAGCAGCTTTCTGGGAACCTCTGGAAACACCATATATTTT. V and J are TRBV7-8 and TRBJ1-3, with D unresolved. Trimming removed 3 bases from V and 0 bases from J, with 9 bases in between. Per the germline V gene, CDR1 is SGHVS and CDR2 is FQNEAQ. The CDR3 is 15 residues long.

The gene calls are TRBV15 and TRBJ2-5; the match to TRBD1 covers 7 bases. The CDR3 totals 16 residues. CDR1 and CDR2 (germline): LNHNV, YYDKDF (reference sequence). Trimming at V came to 4 bases and at J to 5 bases, leaving 13 bases not matched to a gene. CDR3: CATSTGTVRTGETQYF. DNA for the CDR3: TGTGCCACCAGCACCGGGACAGTCCGGACGGGGGAGACCCAGTACTTC. The whole variable domain, remainder taken from reference TRBV15 and TRBJ2-5, is DAMVIQNPRYQVTQFGKPVTLSCSQTLNHNVMYWYQQKSSQAPKLLFHYYDKDFNNEADTPDNFQSRRPNTSFCFLDIRSPGLGDTAMYLCATSTGTVRTGETQYFGPGTRLLVL.

This clone appeared once. V is TRBV5-1 and J is TRBJ1-5, with D maybe TRBD1 (5 bases). CDR1 and CDR2 (germline): SGHRS, YFSETQ. Trimming removed 0 bases from V and 4 bases from J, with 11 bases in between. The CDR3 sequence is 15 residues long. CDR3 residues: CASSLEGQLNQPQHF. Written as DNA, the CDR3 is TGCGCCAGCAGCTTGGAGGGGCAGCTTAATCAGCCCCAGCATTTT.

The chain has TRBV4-2 and TRBJ2-7, with 10 bases matching TRBD2. The CDR3 has 17 residues. CDR1 is LGHNA and CDR2 is YNFKEQ in the germline V gene. Germline trimming cut 0 bases from V and 3 bases from J; bases unmatched to any gene: 8. In nucleotides, the CDR3 is TGTGCCAGCAGCCAAGATCTAGCGGGAGCCCCAGACTACGAGCAGTACTTC. Protein sequence: CASSQDLAGAPDYEQYF.

The chain employs TRBV11-2 and TRBJ2-5; possibly TRBD1 or TRBD2 for D (6 bases each). The CDR3 length is 14 residues. Between the trimmed V and J ends, which lost 4 bases and 3 bases, there was a span of 12 bases. Germline V gives CDR1 SGHAT, CDR2 FQNNGV. DNA of the CDR3: TGTGCCAGCAGCTCAACGAGGGGGGAAGAGACCCAGTACTTC. Residues: CASSSTRGEETQYF. The complete variable domain, with remaining parts taken from reference TRBV11-2 and TRBJ2-5, reads EAGVAQSPRYKIIEKRQSVAFWCNPISGHATLYWYQQILGQGPKLLIQFQNNGVVDDSQLPKDRFSAERLKGVDSTLKIQPAKLEDSAVYLCASSSTRGEETQYFGPGTRLLVL.

The J gene is TRBJ2-2, the V gene TRBV10-2; no definite D call. CDR1 WSHSY and CDR2 SAAADI come from the germline V gene. The CDR3 consists of 15 residues. The ends were cut back, 8 bases at V and 1 base at J, with 14 bases in the middle. The CDR3 DNA follows: TGCGCCAGCTTAACCCCCGGGCAGAACACCGGGGAGCTGTTTTTT. This translates into CASLTPGQNTGELFF.

J is TRBJ1-5 and V is TRBV28, with D tentatively TRBD1 (5 bases). Trimming left V 2 bases short and J 0 bases short, with 20 bases between. The germline V gene encodes CDR1 MDHEN and CDR2 SYDVKM. The CDR3 has 19 amino acids. The CDR3 protein is CASSLGDRGGWDSNQPQHF. The CDR3 DNA sequence: TGTGCCAGCAGTTTAGGGGACCGAGGAGGGTGGGATAGCAATCAGCCCCAGCATTTT.